Below are 31 T cell receptor beta chains sequenced from a single sample in a study of shared clonotypes between healthy human individuals. Measured with immunoSEQ multiplex PCR; TCRdb has only the in-frame clones, and not every one. The table includes about 2,200,000 clones, about 92% detected once. CD45RO-negative, CCR7-selected cells formed the naive CD8 fraction, which excluded terminally differentiated effector memory CD45RA+ cells. The sequenced sample consisted of naive CD8+ T cells from PBMCs. All receptors derive from a young man in good health. Some clones in this sample may be carry-over from other donors' samples.

V usage is TRBV5-1 and J usage is TRBJ1-1, with D possibly being TRBD1 (5 bases). In germline, CDR1 is SGHRS, CDR2 YFSETQ. The CDR3 is made up of 15 amino acids. Trimming stripped 0 bases from V and 1 base from J, with 10 bases between. CDR3 residues: CASSLASGGNTEAFF. In DNA form, the CDR3 reads TGCGCCAGCAGCTTGGCCTCGGGGGGGAACACTGAAGCTTTCTTT.

This chain uses TRBV10-1 with TRBJ2-7; D is unresolved. V was cut by 3 bases and J by 6 bases, with 12 bases left in between. The CDR3 is 13 residues long. Germline CDR1 WNHNN, CDR2 SYGVQD (reference sequence). CDR3 protein: CASSEDRMSEQYF. CDR3 nucleotide sequence: TGCGCCAGCAGTGAAGATCGAATGAGCGAGCAGTACTTC.

CDR3 sequence: CASKRTGGSTDTQYF. The CDR3 nucleotides read TGTGCCAGCAAGAGAACAGGGGGCTCCACAGATACGCAGTATTTT. The chain joins TRBV7-3 to TRBJ2-3; 9 bases are shared with TRBD1. Germline CDR1 SGHTA, CDR2 FQGTGA. V shed 7 bases and J 2 bases; nucleotides not matched to a gene: 7. This CDR3 is built from 15 residues.

This chain connects TRBV6-5 to TRBJ2-1; 12 bases fit TRBD1. Germline V gene lookup returns CDR1 MNHEY and CDR2 SVGAGI. This CDR3 contains 15 residues. J was trimmed by 6 bases and V by 6 bases; bases with no gene match: 6. CDR3 DNA: TGTGCCAGCAGGCAGGGACAGGGGGCGCGCAATGAGCAGTTCTTC. As protein: CASRQGQGARNEQFF.

Remarks on this clone: Other DNA sequences in this specimen translate into the identical CDR3. The chain carries TRBV7-9 and TRBJ2-2; 8 bases fit TRBD2. The CDR3 is 16 residues long. Per germline, CDR1 SEHNR and CDR2 FQNEAQ (reference sequence). J lost 0 bases, V lost 4 bases, and 4 bases had no gene match. The CDR3 loop reads CASSSTSGPNTGELFF. CDR3 sequence (DNA): TGTGCCAGCAGCTCAACTAGCGGCCCGAACACCGGGGAGCTGTTTTTT.

Worth noting for this clone: One junction end does not reproduce the germline sequence, and a read error may be involved. The chain joins TRBV7-6 to TRBJ2-2, with D perhaps TRBD1 (5 bases). CDR3 length equals 14 residues. CDR1 is SGHVS, CDR2 FNYEAQ, per germline. CDR3: CASSVAQDTGELFF. CDR3 bases: TGTGCCAGCAGCGTAGCACAGGACACCGGGGAGCTGTTTTTT. The whole variable domain, remainder taken from reference TRBV7-6 and TRBJ2-2, is GAGVSQSPRYKVTKRGQDVALRCDPISGHVSLYWYRQALGQGPEFLTYFNYEAQQDKSGLPNDRFSAERPEGSISTLTIQRTEQRDSAMYRCASSVAQDTGELFFGEGSRLTVL.

The chain carries TRBV28 and TRBJ2-7, with a weak D call TRBD1 (6 bases). Per germline, CDR1 MDHEN and CDR2 SYDVKM. Trimming stripped 3 bases from V and 2 bases from J, with 14 bases between. The CDR3 covers 15 residues. The DNA of the CDR3 is TGTGCCAGCAGTTTGGACAGTGAGGGCACCTACGAGCAGTACTTC. Translation: CASSLDSEGTYEQYF.

The chain has TRBV6-1 and TRBJ2-1, with TRBD1 identical over 8 bases. This CDR3 is built from 19 residues. Germline V gene sequence: CDR1 MNHNS, CDR2 SASEGT. Losses at the gene ends were 1 base for V and 8 bases for J; bases not matched to a gene: 19. CDR3 amino acids: CASSEGPAPRRTGNHEQFF. The DNA of the CDR3 is TGTGCCAGCAGTGAAGGCCCCGCGCCTCGACGGACAGGGAACCATGAGCAGTTCTTC.

This clone was seen a few times. This chain's CDR3 is CASSITSGRAYEQYF. The DNA for the CDR3 is TGTGCCAGCAGCATTACTAGCGGGAGGGCCTACGAGCAGTACTTC. The J gene is TRBJ2-7, the V gene TRBV7-6; TRBD2 aligns across 13 bases. This CDR3 comprises 15 residues. Germline V gene data show CDR1 as SGHVS and CDR2 as FNYEAQ. V shed 5 bases and J 2 bases; nucleotides not matched to a gene: 3.

The chain carries TRBV11-2 and TRBJ2-3; D perhaps matches TRBD2 (6 bases). The CDR3 loop spans 15 amino acids. Germline V gene sequence: CDR1 SGHAT, CDR2 FQNNGV. Between the trimmed V and J ends, which lost 10 bases and 3 bases, there was a span of 20 bases. CDR3: CATTGVGVMTDTQYF. CDR3 in DNA: TGTGCCACCACGGGGGTGGGTGTGATGACAGATACGCAGTATTTT.

This clone was observed a few times. Additional DNA sequences in this sample encode the identical CDR3. V usage is TRBV10-3 and J usage is TRBJ2-7; 9 nucleotides match TRBD1. J lost 2 bases, V lost 3 bases, and 2 bases had no gene match. CDR3 length equals 14 residues. Germline V gives CDR1 ENHRY, CDR2 SYGVKD. The CDR3 bases are TGTGCCATCAGTGACCGGGACAGGGCCTACGAGCAGTACTTC. Translation: CAISDRDRAYEQYF.

This clone was seen a single time. The rearrangement joins TRBV7-2 to TRBJ2-1; D remains unclear. Germline CDR1 and CDR2: SGHTA and FQGNSA. The CDR3 is 12 amino acids. The V gene lost 5 bases and the J gene lost 4 bases, with 6 bases spanning the gap. CDR3 protein: CASSPYYNEQFF. The CDR3 bases are TGTGCCAGCAGCCCCTATTACAATGAGCAGTTCTTC. Full variable domain (remainder filled in from reference TRBV7-2 and TRBJ2-1): GAGVSQSPSNKVTEKGKDVELRCDPISGHTALYWYRQSLGQGLEFLIYFQGNSAPDKSGLPSDRFSAERTGGSVSTLTIQRTQQEDSAVYLCASSPYYNEQFFGPGTRLTVL.

The chain uses TRBV28 and TRBJ1-5; D gene unclear. V was shortened by 7 bases and J by 7 bases, with 11 bases between the two germline ends. This CDR3 has 12 amino acids. In germline, CDR1 is MDHEN, CDR2 SYDVKM. The CDR3 sequence is CASTQKGQPQHF. The CDR3 DNA is TGTGCCAGCACCCAGAAAGGCCAGCCCCAGCATTTT. The whole variable domain, filled in from reference TRBV28 and TRBJ1-5, reads DVKVTQSSRYLVKRTGEKVFLECVQDMDHENMFWYRQDPGLGLRLIYFSYDVKMKEKGDIPEGYSVSREKKERFSLILESASTNQTSMYLCASTQKGQPQHFGDGTRLSIL.

J is TRBJ2-1 and V is TRBV7-8; D call uncertain. Germline CDR1 is SGHVS and CDR2 is FQNEAQ. CDR3 length: 14 residues. V was pared by 1 base and J by 7 bases, with 11 bases between. The CDR3 coding sequence is TGTGCCAGCAGCTTAGGGACCCAAGGTAATGAGCAGTTCTTC. Encoded protein: CASSLGTQGNEQFF. The full variable domain, with the rest looked up from reference TRBV7-8 and TRBJ2-1, is GAGVSQSPRYKVAKRGQDVALRCDPISGHVSLFWYQQALGQGPEFLTYFQNEAQLDKSGLPSDRFFAERPEGSVSTLKIQRTQQEDSAVYLCASSLGTQGNEQFFGPGTRLTVL.

Notes on this clone: The junction departs from the called germline gene at one end, perhaps through a read error. The V gene is TRBV11-2, the J gene TRBJ1-1; tentative D call: TRBD1 (5 bases). CDR3 length: 12 residues. The V gene's germline CDR1 is SGHAT and CDR2 FQNNGV. This CDR3 reads CAWGRTNAEAFF. The CDR3, as DNA: TGTGCCTGGGGACGAACGAACGCTGAAGCTTTCTTT.

The J gene is TRBJ2-7, the V gene TRBV6-1, with TRBD2 matching 11 bases. The CDR3 length is 17 residues. CDR1 is MNHNS and CDR2 is SASEGT in the germline V gene. With 3 bases clipped from V and 1 base from J, the junction kept 8 bases outside the gene matches. The CDR3 sequence: CASSDPLAGAASYEQYF. CDR3 nucleotides: TGTGCCAGCAGTGATCCACTAGCGGGAGCGGCGTCCTACGAGCAGTACTTC.

This clone was recorded only once. The chain recombines TRBV7-9 with TRBJ2-7; 7 bases align to TRBD1. The CDR3 sequence is 16 residues long. Germline V gene data show CDR1 as SEHNR and CDR2 as FQNEAQ (reference sequence). The junction had 7 bases not matched to a gene; V was cut back by 2 bases and J by 0 bases. The CDR3 coding sequence is TGTGCCAGCAGCTTACCAGGGACAGACCTCTCCTACGAGCAGTACTTC. It yields the protein CASSLPGTDLSYEQYF.

V usage is TRBV6-6 and J usage is TRBJ2-2; D may be TRBD1 or TRBD2 (5 bases each). This CDR3 region has 15 residues. CDR1 MNHNY and CDR2 SVGAGI come from the germline V gene (reference sequence). V was cut by 0 bases and J by 6 bases, with 11 bases left in between. Here the CDR3 reads CASSYSGPTAGELFF. CDR3 sequence (DNA): TGTGCCAGCAGTTACTCGGGACCCACGGCCGGGGAGCTGTTTTTT.

The rearrangement joins TRBV4-1 to TRBJ1-1, with 8 bases lining up with TRBD1. Trimming cost V 4 bases and J 0 bases; bases outside gene matches: 7. This CDR3 comprises 16 residues. The germline V gene has CDR1 MGHRA and CDR2 YSYEKL. The CDR3 here is CASSPIHRGMNTEAFF. The CDR3 coding sequence is TGCGCCAGCAGCCCAATCCACAGGGGGATGAACACTGAAGCTTTCTTT.

The chain has TRBV19 and TRBJ2-1; 10 nucleotides align to TRBD1. J gave up 8 bases and V 5 bases, and 12 bases lay outside the gene matches. CDR1 is LNHDA and CDR2 is SQIVND in the germline V gene (reference sequence). CDR3 size: 16 residues. The CDR3 protein is CASSAGQGGRSDEQFF. The CDR3 DNA follows: TGTGCCAGTAGTGCCGGACAGGGGGGAAGGTCGGATGAGCAGTTCTTC.

V is TRBV11-2 and J is TRBJ1-5; 7 bases match TRBD1. The junction had 18 bases not matched to a gene; V was cut back by 3 bases and J by 4 bases. This CDR3 has 19 residues. Germline V gene lookup returns CDR1 SGHAT and CDR2 FQNNGV. As DNA, the CDR3 is TGTGCCAGCAGCTTTCAGGGGGACCGAACCTCTTACCTGAATCAGCCCCAGCATTTT. It codes for CASSFQGDRTSYLNQPQHF.

The V call is TRBV6-4, the J call TRBJ2-7, with a weak D call TRBD1 (5 bases). This CDR3 contains 16 residues. The V gene lost 0 bases and the J gene lost 1 base, with 13 bases spanning the gap. The germline gives CDR1 MRHNA, CDR2 SNTAGT. The CDR3 nucleotides read TGTGCCAGCAGTGACTCGATAAGGGGCGAGTCCTACGAGCAGTACTTC. Amino acids: CASSDSIRGESYEQYF.

This sequence joins TRBV28 and TRBJ2-4; 7 bases line up with TRBD2. The CDR3 length is 15 residues. After removal of 5 bases from V and 0 bases from J, the junction contained 4 bases not matched to a gene. Germline V lookup: CDR1 MDHEN, CDR2 SYDVKM. The CDR3 DNA reads TGTGCCAGCAGTCCCCGGGAGGTAGCCAAAAACATTCAGTACTTC. This sequence encodes CASSPREVAKNIQYF.

The sample holds a few counts of this clone. The chain has TRBV19 and TRBJ1-4, with no clear D. V lost 3 bases, J lost 3 bases, and 11 bases lay in between. The CDR3 loop spans 15 amino acids. Germline CDR1 LNHDA, CDR2 SQIVND (reference sequence). In nucleotides, the CDR3 is TGTGCCAGTAGTATGCGGGAGAAGGCTAATGAAAAACTGTTTTTT. This encodes CASSMREKANEKLFF. Filled out from reference TRBV19 and TRBJ1-4, the complete variable domain reads DGGITQSPKYLFRKEGQNVTLSCEQNLNHDAMYWYRQDPGQGLRLIYYSQIVNDFQKGDIAEGYSVSREKKESFPLTVTSAQKNPTAFYLCASSMREKANEKLFFGSGTQLSVL.

The rearrangement links TRBV29-1 to TRBJ2-7; D is uncertain. Trimming stripped 5 bases from V and 3 bases from J, with 11 bases between. This CDR3 has 12 amino acids. Germline V gives CDR1 SQVTM, CDR2 ANQGSEA. CDR3 nucleotides: TGCAGCGTTATTCTCGGTGACTACGAGCAGTACTTC. Translating gives CSVILGDYEQYF.

The chain recombines TRBV7-2 with TRBJ1-2; 7 positions match TRBD1. CDR3 length: 14 amino acids. Per the germline V gene, CDR1 is SGHTA and CDR2 is FQGNSA. J gave up 6 bases and V 1 base, and 5 bases lay outside the gene matches. CDR3: CASSLVGQGDGYTF. The CDR3 DNA is TGTGCCAGCAGCTTAGTAGGCCAGGGGGATGGCTACACCTTC.

The chain employs TRBV19 and TRBJ2-4; D unclear. Trimming stripped 5 bases from V and 0 bases from J, with 11 bases between. The CDR3 runs to 15 residues. Germline V lookup: CDR1 LNHDA, CDR2 SQIVND (reference sequence). CDR3 nucleotide sequence: TGTGCCAGTAGTCCCCCCGGCCTAGCCAAAAACATTCAGTACTTC. This encodes CASSPPGLAKNIQYF. Full variable domain (remainder filled in from reference TRBV19 and TRBJ2-4): DGGITQSPKYLFRKEGQNVTLSCEQNLNHDAMYWYRQDPGQGLRLIYYSQIVNDFQKGDIAEGYSVSREKKESFPLTVTSAQKNPTAFYLCASSPPGLAKNIQYFGAGTRLSVL.

This rearrangement joins TRBV11-2 to TRBJ1-2; D is possibly TRBD1 (5 bases). Looked up from germline, CDR1 is SGHAT and CDR2 is FQNNGV. CDR3 size: 15 residues. The V end lost 4 bases, the J end lost 6 bases, and 18 bases lay between the germline ends. CDR3 region: CASSSRDGVSNGYTF. The DNA for the CDR3 is TGTGCCAGCAGCTCCCGGGACGGAGTTAGTAATGGCTACACCTTC.

This sequence joins TRBV6-1 and TRBJ2-7; no reliable D call. CDR1 is MNHNS and CDR2 is SASEGT in the germline V gene. The CDR3 consists of 15 residues. The V and J ends lost 2 bases and 0 bases respectively, with 11 bases between them. CDR3 coding DNA: TGTGCCAGCAGTGAACGGCGGCTGTTCTCCTACGAGCAGTACTTC. Translation: CASSERRLFSYEQYF.

The chain recombines TRBV7-9 with TRBJ2-7, with D perhaps assigned TRBD1 or TRBD2 (6 bases each). CDR1 is SEHNR and CDR2 is FQNEAQ in the germline V gene (reference sequence). The CDR3 is 15 amino acids. The V gene lost 5 bases and the J gene lost 9 bases, with 23 bases spanning the gap. The CDR3 bases are TGTGCCAGCAGCCGAGAGAGGGGGGCTCGTTTGGGGCAGTACTTC. Translating it yields CASSRERGARLGQYF.

On this clone: At the DNA level, this CDR3 is encoded by other sequences in the same sample as well. The rearrangement uses TRBV11-2 and TRBJ1-1; perhaps TRBD1 as D (5 bases). The germline gives CDR1 SGHAT, CDR2 FQNNGV. Trimming removed 0 bases at V and 0 bases at J, with 8 bases between. The CDR3 covers 15 residues. The CDR3 protein is CASSLEGRLNTEAFF. Written as DNA, the CDR3 is TGTGCCAGCAGCTTAGAGGGACGGTTGAACACTGAAGCTTTCTTT. Using reference TRBV11-2 and TRBJ1-1 for the parts outside the CDR3, the full variable domain is EAGVAQSPRYKIIEKRQSVAFWCNPISGHATLYWYQQILGQGPKLLIQFQNNGVVDDSQLPKDRFSAERLKGVDSTLKIQPAKLEDSAVYLCASSLEGRLNTEAFFGQGTRLTVV.